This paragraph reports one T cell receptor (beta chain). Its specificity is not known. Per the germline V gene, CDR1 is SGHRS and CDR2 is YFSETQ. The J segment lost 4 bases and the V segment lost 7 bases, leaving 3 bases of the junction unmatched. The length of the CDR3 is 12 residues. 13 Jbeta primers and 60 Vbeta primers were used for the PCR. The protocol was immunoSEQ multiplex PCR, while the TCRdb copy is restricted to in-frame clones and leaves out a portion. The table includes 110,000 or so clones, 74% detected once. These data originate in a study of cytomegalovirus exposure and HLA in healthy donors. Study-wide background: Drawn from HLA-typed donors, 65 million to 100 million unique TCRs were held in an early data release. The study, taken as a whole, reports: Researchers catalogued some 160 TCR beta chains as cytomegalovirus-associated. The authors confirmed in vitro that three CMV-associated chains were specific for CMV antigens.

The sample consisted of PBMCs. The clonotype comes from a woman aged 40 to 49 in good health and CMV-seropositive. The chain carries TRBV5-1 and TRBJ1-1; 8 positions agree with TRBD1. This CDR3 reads CASGQGGTEAFF. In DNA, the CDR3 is TGCGCCAGCGGACAGGGTGGCACTGAAGCTTTCTTT.